The next 11 T cell receptor beta chains were all read from a single sample in a study of patients and donors after allogeneic stem cell transplantation. MiXCR was run by TCRdb on the RT-PCR reads, yielding one entry per CDR3 protein. The sample has a few hundred thousand distinct CDR3 sequences, around 40% seen once. Sample: blood, either unsorted or a sorted T cell fraction (not recorded which). All receptors come from a human donor who was either an allogeneic HSCT recipient or a stem cell or donor lymphocyte infusion donor (not recorded which). It is not recorded whose cells these are; they may come from a transplant donor.

This clonotype was counted only a few times. The gene calls are TRBV5-5 and TRBJ1-2; 8 positions agree with TRBD1. Germline V lookup: CDR1 SGHKS, CDR2 YYEKEE (reference sequence). The CDR3 runs 13 residues. With 4 bases clipped from V and 8 bases from J, the junction kept 7 bases outside the gene matches. In DNA, the CDR3 is TGTGCCAGCAGCCTCGACAGGGGACGGGGCTACACCTTC. Amino acid sequence: CASSLDRGRGYTF.

The chain employs TRBV7-6 and TRBJ2-2, with no clear D. This CDR3 comprises 12 residues. V gave up 6 bases and J gave up 5 bases, with 7 bases separating them. The germline gives CDR1 SGHVS, CDR2 FNYEAQ. CDR3 amino acids: CASRDGTGELFF. CDR3 sequence (DNA): TGTGCCAGCAGGGATGGAACCGGGGAGCTGTTTTTT.

This clonotype showed up just a few times. This chain links TRBV7-6 with TRBJ1-4; a possible D gene is TRBD1 (5 bases). This CDR3 region has 15 residues. CDR1 and CDR2 from the germline V gene are SGHVS and FNYEAQ. V gave up 3 bases and J gave up 8 bases, with 16 bases separating them. The CDR3 DNA reads as TGTGCCAGCAGCTTTTGGTCCGAGGGGAGGGAAAAACTGTTTTTT. It encodes CASSFWSEGREKLFF.

The chain carries TRBV12-3 or TRBV12-4 and TRBJ1-5; TRBD1 aligns across 9 bases. With V trimmed by 6 bases and J by 5 bases, 5 bases remained unmatched. The CDR3 is made up of 14 amino acids. Here the CDR3 reads CASSRTGGDQPQHF. CDR3 nucleotide sequence: TGTGCCAGCAGCCGAACAGGGGGCGATCAGCCCCAGCATTTT.

This clonotype was counted between two and nine times. The genes are TRBV7-9 and TRBJ1-5; D might be TRBD1 (5 bases). This CDR3 is built from 13 residues. The germline V and J ends were trimmed by 5 bases and 4 bases, with 9 bases remaining between them. Germline V gene sequence: CDR1 SEHNR, CDR2 FQNEAQ (reference sequence). The CDR3 loop is CASSTQGNQPQHF. The CDR3 DNA reads as TGTGCCAGCAGCACTCAGGGTAATCAGCCCCAGCATTTT.

J is TRBJ1-1 and V is TRBV12-3 or TRBV12-4, with D possibly being TRBD1 (5 bases). The length of the CDR3 is 15 residues. Trimming cost V 4 bases and J 2 bases, with 14 bases left between them. The CDR3 nucleotides read TGTGCCAGCAGTTCGGGGGGAGGGTTTAACACTGAAGCTTTCTTT. This gives the protein CASSSGGGFNTEAFF.

This chain uses TRBV24-1 with TRBJ2-1; unclear D gene. The ends were cut back, 4 bases at V and 3 bases at J, with 12 bases in the middle. Germline values: CDR1 KGHDR, CDR2 SFDVKD. The CDR3 is 15 residues long. The CDR3 sequence: CATSDSSESYNEQFF. CDR3 DNA: TGTGCCACCAGTGACTCATCCGAGAGCTACAATGAGCAGTTCTTC.

CDR3 sequence reads: CASTLQPSSDEQFF. CDR3 DNA: TGTGCCAGCACCCTTCAACCCTCTTCCGATGAGCAGTTCTTC. This chain joins TRBV11-1 and TRBJ2-1, with D hard to call. Germline V lookup: CDR1 SGHAT, CDR2 FQDESV (reference sequence). V lost 7 bases and J 8 bases, leaving 18 bases between the germline ends. The CDR3 totals 14 residues.

The chain links TRBV20-1 to TRBJ1-1, with a tentative D call TRBD1 (5 bases). The CDR3 spans 14 residues. CDR1 and CDR2 (germline): DFQATT, SNEGSKA (reference sequence). The V gene lost 1 base and the J gene lost 4 bases, with 13 bases spanning the gap. The DNA of the CDR3 is TGCAGTGCTAGAGGGGGCTCAGTTGGCACTGAAGCTTTCTTT. It encodes CSARGGSVGTEAFF.

The chain uses TRBV6-2 or TRBV6-3 and TRBJ1-5; D perhaps matches TRBD1 (6 bases). CDR3 size: 16 residues. V was cut by 5 bases and J by 2 bases, with 16 bases left in between. CDR1 is MNHEY, CDR2 SVGEGT, per germline. CDR3 in amino acids: CASSTNRAWGNQPQHF. DNA of the CDR3: TGTGCCAGCAGTACGAACAGGGCCTGGGGCAATCAGCCCCAGCATTTT.

This clonotype occurred a few times. The chain employs TRBV19 and TRBJ1-2; 11 nucleotides align to TRBD1. Germline-derived CDR1 and CDR2 are LNHDA and SQIVND (reference sequence). Unmatched junction bases numbered 8, after V lost 5 bases and J lost 0 bases. CDR3 length equals 17 residues. The CDR3: CASSVDRGRRANYGYTF. The CDR3 nucleotides read TGTGCCAGTAGTGTGGACAGGGGGCGCCGAGCTAACTATGGCTACACCTTC.